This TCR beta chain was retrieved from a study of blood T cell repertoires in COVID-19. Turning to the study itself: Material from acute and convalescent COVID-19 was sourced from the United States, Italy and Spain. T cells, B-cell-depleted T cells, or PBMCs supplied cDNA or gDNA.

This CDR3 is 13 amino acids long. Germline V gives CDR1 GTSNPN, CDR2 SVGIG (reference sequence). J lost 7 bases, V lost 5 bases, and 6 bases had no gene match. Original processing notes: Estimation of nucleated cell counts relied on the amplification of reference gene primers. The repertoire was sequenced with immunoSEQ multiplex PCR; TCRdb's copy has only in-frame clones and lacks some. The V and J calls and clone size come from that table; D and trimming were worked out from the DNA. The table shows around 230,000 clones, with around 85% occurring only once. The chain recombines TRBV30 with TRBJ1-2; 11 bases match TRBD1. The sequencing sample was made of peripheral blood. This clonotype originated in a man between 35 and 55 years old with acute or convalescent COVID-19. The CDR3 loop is CAWSGQGARGYTF. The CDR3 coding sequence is TGTGCCTGGTCCGGACAGGGGGCGCGTGGCTACACCTTC.